This TCR beta chain derives from a study of control samples from healthy donors and cancer patients. The germline CDR1 and CDR2 sequences are LGHDT and YNNKEL (reference sequence). The ends were cut back, 4 bases at V and 5 bases at J, with 8 bases in the middle. CDR3 size: 12 residues. The method was immunoSEQ multiplex PCR; TCRdb's version includes in-frame clones alone and lacks a portion of them. The sample carries 120,000 or so clones, about 95% recorded once. This sequence originates from a young man in good health. The J gene is TRBJ2-5, the V gene TRBV3-1 (or the pseudogene TRBV3-2); no reliable D call. The sequenced sample was blood. CDR3 nucleotides: TGTGCCAGCAGCCGTGAATCGGAGACCCAGTACTTC. Translation: CASSRESETQYF.